Here is one T cell receptor beta chain with its context. Source study methods: Amplification of reference gene primers was used by the study to estimate nucleated cell counts. Data came from immunoSEQ multiplex PCR; TCRdb stores just in-frame clones and leaves some out. Clone size and V and J calls were adopted from that table, with D and trimming inferred from the DNA. The data show about 220,000 clones, with around 84% seen just once and nearly 20% held by the top ten. The sample belongs to a study of blood T cell repertoires in COVID-19. For the study at large: Acute and convalescent COVID-19 samples came from the United States, Italy and Spain. T cells, B-cell-depleted T cells, or PBMCs supplied cDNA or gDNA.

The V gene's germline CDR1 is GTSNPN and CDR2 SVGIG (reference sequence). The CDR3 is made up of 15 amino acids. Trimming stripped 0 bases from V and 9 bases from J, with 21 bases between. This receptor was identified in a man under 40 with active or convalescent COVID-19. Input material: peripheral blood. V and J are TRBV30 and TRBJ2-7, with D possibly matching TRBD2 (7 bases). CDR3 sequence: CAWSVRSGGAARQYF. The DNA for the CDR3 is TGTGCCTGGAGTGTACGGAGTGGGGGGGCCGCTCGGCAGTACTTC.